This passage covers 32 T cell receptor beta chains from one sample sequenced in a study of T cell repertoires in aging, cancer and after chemotherapy. A mixed TRB-A/B primer pool amplified rearranged TRB by multiplex touch-down PCR. TCRdb recomputed calls from the multiplex PCR reads with MiXCR, one row per CDR3 protein. The repertoire consists of approximately 10,000 distinct CDR3 sequences, with 33% occurring once and the leading ten covering about 12%. Peripheral blood genomic DNA, not sorted cells or RNA, was the template. Sequenced: blood. Source of these receptors: a human donor in good health. The donor label of this sample is uncertain.

This clonotype was seen only a few times. V gene TRBV5-6 combines with J gene TRBJ2-3; 8 bases line up with TRBD2. The CDR3 sequence is 15 residues long. The V segment lost 5 bases and the J segment 1 base; nucleotides outside the gene matches: 6. Germline V lookup: CDR1 SGHDT, CDR2 YYEEEE. This CDR3 is CASRPRGAGTDTQYF. The CDR3 region has the DNA TGTGCCAGCAGACCGCGGGGGGCCGGCACAGATACGCAGTATTTT. The full variable domain, completed using reference TRBV5-6 and TRBJ2-3, is DAGVTQSPTHLIKTRGQQVTLRCSPKSGHDTVSWYQQALGQGPQFIFQYYEEEERQRGNFPDRFSGHQFPNYSSELNVNALLLGDSALYLCASRPRGAGTDTQYFGPGTRLTVL.

V usage is TRBV6-2 or TRBV6-3 and J usage is TRBJ1-1, with D unclear. This CDR3 spans 13 amino acids. In germline, CDR1 is MNHEY, CDR2 SVGEGT. Trimming shortened V by 5 bases and J by 11 bases, and 18 bases separated the two germline ends. The CDR3 loop is CASSESAALEAFF. DNA for the CDR3: TGTGCCAGCAGTGAGTCAGCAGCGCTGGAGGCTTTCTTT.

V usage is TRBV20-1 and J usage is TRBJ2-2; D might be TRBD1 or TRBD2, each matching 5 bases. The V and J ends lost 0 bases and 4 bases respectively, with 12 bases between them. The germline CDR1 and CDR2 sequences are DFQATT and SNEGSKA (reference sequence). The CDR3 is 15 residues long. The CDR3 DNA reads TGCAGTGCTAGAGATCAGGGACGGCGCACCGGGGAGCTGTTTTTT. Its translation: CSARDQGRRTGELFF.

The CDR3 DNA reads as TGTGCCAGCAGTGAACTCTCACTCAGCTCTGGAAACACCATATATTTT. It yields the protein CASSELSLSSGNTIYF. This sequence joins TRBV6-1 and TRBJ1-3; no firm D call. This CDR3 has 16 amino acids. Germline V gene data show CDR1 as MNHNS and CDR2 as SASEGT. Deletions cut 2 bases from V and 0 bases from J, with 11 bases between.

V gene TRBV27 combines with J gene TRBJ2-3; D is ambiguous. The CDR3 spans 14 residues. Germline CDR1 and CDR2: MNHEY and SMNVEV (reference sequence). V gave up 1 base and J gave up 2 bases, with 7 bases separating them. CDR3 DNA sequence: TGTGCCAGCAGTTTATTACGGACCACAGATACGCAGTATTTT. As protein: CASSLLRTTDTQYF.

V gene TRBV10-3 combines with J gene TRBJ2-1; TRBD2 is a possible D gene (5 bases). This CDR3 spans 15 amino acids. Trimming took off 0 bases at V and 0 bases at J, with 6 bases between the two ends. CDR1 is ENHRY and CDR2 is SYGVKD in the germline V gene. For the CDR3, the DNA is TGTGCCATCAGTGAGTCGGGGAGCTCCTACAATGAGCAGTTCTTC. Translation: CAISESGSSYNEQFF.

The J gene is TRBJ1-5, the V gene TRBV6-5; D remains unclear. The CDR3 is 16 amino acids. CDR1 is MNHEY, CDR2 SVGAGI, per germline. V was cut by 5 bases and J by 3 bases, with 17 bases left in between. The CDR3 is CASSEALQRNNQPQHF. DNA for the CDR3: TGTGCCAGCAGTGAAGCGCTTCAGAGAAACAATCAGCCCCAGCATTTT.

The rearrangement links TRBV6-6 to TRBJ2-5; unclear D gene. From germline, CDR1 is MNHNY and CDR2 SVGAGI (reference sequence). The CDR3 has 12 amino acids. V was cut by 6 bases and J by 3 bases, with 8 bases left in between. DNA of the CDR3: TGTGCCAGCAGCCCCCAAAAAGAGACCCAGTACTTC. Translated: CASSPQKETQYF.

This clonotype appeared a few times. This chain joins TRBV19 and TRBJ1-5; 12 bases are shared with TRBD1. The trim removed 2 bases at V and 5 bases at J, leaving 7 bases unmatched. This CDR3 is 17 amino acids long. Per the germline V gene, CDR1 is LNHDA and CDR2 is SQIVND (reference sequence). The DNA of the CDR3 is TGTGCCAGTAGTATACTCTTCGGGACAGGGGGCGATCAGCCCCAGCATTTT. Translated: CASSILFGTGGDQPQHF.

The V gene is TRBV18, the J gene TRBJ1-5, with D possibly matching TRBD1 (5 bases). The germline V gene has CDR1 KGHSH and CDR2 LQKENI. V was clipped by 0 bases and J by 4 bases, with 16 bases between them. The CDR3 consists of 17 residues. CDR3 in DNA: TGTGCCAGCTCACCACCCGCGGGACGGATTCAAAATCAGCCCCAGCATTTT. Translation gives CASSPPAGRIQNQPQHF.

The chain joins TRBV5-5 to TRBJ2-3, with D possibly matching TRBD1 (5 bases). Trimming shortened V by 5 bases and J by 3 bases, and 13 bases separated the two germline ends. Germline CDR1 is SGHKS and CDR2 is YYEKEE (reference sequence). CDR3 length equals 14 residues. CDR3 region: CASRSIWTTDTQYF. For the CDR3, the DNA is TGTGCCAGCAGGTCCATATGGACAACAGATACGCAGTATTTT.

By share of the sample, this clonotype is medium-sized. The rearrangement joins TRBV29-1 to TRBJ2-5; D remains ambiguous. CDR1 SQVTM and CDR2 ANQGSEA come from the germline V gene. Trimming pared 2 bases from V and 6 bases from J, leaving 7 bases between. CDR3 length: 11 amino acids. CDR3 sequence reads: CSVERRKTQYF. The DNA for the CDR3 is TGCAGCGTTGAAAGGAGAAAGACCCAGTACTTC.

In regard to this clonotype: Sequence at one end of the junction differs from germline and may be a read error. The CDR3 region is CASSLDGDMNTEVFF. DNA of the CDR3: TGTGCCAGTAGTTTGGACGGCGATATGAACACTGAAGTTTTCTTT. The V gene is TRBV19, the J gene TRBJ1-1; D is unclear. Looked up from germline, CDR1 is LNHDA and CDR2 is SQIVND (reference sequence). The CDR3 is 15 amino acids.

This clonotype was found a few times. This chain joins TRBV6-5 and TRBJ2-3; 11 bases are shared with TRBD2. From germline, CDR1 is MNHEY and CDR2 SVGAGI. CDR3 size: 15 residues. V lost 2 bases, J lost 4 bases, and 2 bases stayed unmatched. The CDR3 nucleotides read TGTGCCAGCAGTTACCATAGCGGGGGGGCAGATACGCAGTATTTT. This sequence encodes CASSYHSGGADTQYF.

This chain links TRBV20-1 with TRBJ2-7; D remains ambiguous. The CDR3 sequence is 12 residues long. V was cut by 3 bases and J by 1 base, with 7 bases left in between. Germline CDR1 DFQATT, CDR2 SNEGSKA (reference sequence). The CDR3 region has the DNA TGCAGTGCTAGTAGCCCTTCCTACGAGCAGTACTTC. It codes for CSASSPSYEQYF.

This clonotype was picked up a small number of times. The gene calls are TRBV15 and TRBJ2-7, with 10 bases aligning to TRBD1. The CDR3 is 15 residues long. Germline loops: CDR1 LNHNV, CDR2 YYDKDF (reference sequence). V shed 3 bases, J shed 1 base, and the junction held 3 bases outside the gene matches. The CDR3 spells CATSRGQGLSYEQYF. In DNA, the CDR3 is TGTGCCACCAGCAGGGGACAGGGGCTGTCCTACGAGCAGTACTTC.

The CDR3 DNA sequence: TGTGCCAGCCAACTAGCGGGGGGGATAGAAGCAGCCGGGGAGCTGTTTTTT. It codes for CASQLAGGIEAAGELFF. This rearrangement joins TRBV6-2 or TRBV6-3 to TRBJ2-2; 13 positions agree with TRBD2. The CDR3 totals 17 residues. Trimming cost V 8 bases and J 6 bases; bases outside gene matches: 12. Germline loops: CDR1 MNHEY, CDR2 SVGEGT.

This clonotype is labeled medium-sized. The genes are TRBV6-5 and TRBJ1-6, with a weak D call TRBD1 (5 bases). CDR1 and CDR2 from the germline V gene are MNHEY and SVGAGI. V gave up 4 bases and J gave up 7 bases, with 14 bases separating them. CDR3 length: 15 amino acids. CDR3 in DNA: TGTGCCAGCAGTTGGGACCGATCGGCCAATTCACCCCTCCACTTT. Translation gives CASSWDRSANSPLHF.

In this sample, this clonotype is medium-sized. V is TRBV19 and J is TRBJ1-1; possibly TRBD1 for D (5 bases). Deletions cut 6 bases from V and 1 base from J, with 15 bases between. The germline V gene has CDR1 LNHDA and CDR2 SQIVND (reference sequence). The CDR3 runs to 15 residues. CDR3 loop: CASSSLQGSNTEAFF. As DNA, the CDR3 is TGTGCCAGTAGCTCCCTGCAGGGCTCGAACACTGAAGCTTTCTTT.

In its sample, this clonotype was seen a few times. This chain joins TRBV6-2 or TRBV6-3 and TRBJ2-2; D remains ambiguous. The CDR3 length is 15 residues. In germline, CDR1 is MNHEY, CDR2 SVGEGT. Trimming removed 6 bases from V and 6 bases from J, with 17 bases in between. The CDR3 is CASSRRSPGPGELFF. DNA for the CDR3: TGTGCCAGCAGCCGTCGGTCCCCTGGCCCCGGGGAGCTGTTTTTT.

The V and J genes are TRBV5-1 and TRBJ2-1; tentative D call: TRBD1 (6 bases). This CDR3 has 14 amino acids. Per germline, CDR1 SGHRS and CDR2 YFSETQ. V lost 4 bases, J lost 2 bases, and 10 bases lay in between. The CDR3 reads CASSLDRAYNEQFF. The DNA for the CDR3 is TGCGCCAGCAGCCTGGACAGAGCCTACAATGAGCAGTTCTTC.

This clonotype occurred a few times. V usage is TRBV5-6 and J usage is TRBJ2-7, with D possibly TRBD2 on 5 matching bases. Trimming cost V 0 bases and J 0 bases, with 10 bases left between them. The germline V gene has CDR1 SGHDT and CDR2 YYEEEE. The CDR3 consists of 15 residues. The CDR3, as DNA: TGTGCCAGCAGCTTGGCCCCGGGAAGCTCCTACGAGCAGTACTTC. It yields the protein CASSLAPGSSYEQYF.

The chain recombines TRBV24-1 with TRBJ2-2; 8 nucleotides line up with TRBD1. There are 16 residues in the CDR3. V shed 2 bases and J 6 bases; nucleotides not matched to a gene: 7. The germline V gene has CDR1 KGHDR and CDR2 SFDVKD. CDR3 residues: CATSDSRTGLSGELFF. In DNA, the CDR3 is TGTGCCACCAGTGATTCCCGGACAGGGCTGTCCGGGGAGCTGTTTTTT.

The V gene is TRBV19, the J gene TRBJ1-1; 8 nucleotides line up with TRBD1. V lost 3 bases to trimming and J lost 5 bases; unmatched junction nucleotides: 5. The CDR3 is 14 amino acids. Germline CDR1 and CDR2: LNHDA and SQIVND (reference sequence). CDR3 in DNA: TGTGCCAGTAGTATGGACAGGGATTTGACTGAAGCTTTCTTT. Its translation: CASSMDRDLTEAFF.

This chain connects TRBV11-2 to TRBJ1-2, with TRBD1 identical over 9 bases. V was pared by 5 bases and J by 8 bases, with 6 bases of the junction left unmatched. The CDR3 sequence is 13 residues long. The germline gives CDR1 SGHAT, CDR2 FQNNGV. CDR3 in amino acids: CASSGGQGGGYTF. DNA of the CDR3: TGTGCCAGCAGCGGGGGACAGGGAGGAGGCTACACCTTC.

This clonotype was seen a handful of times. The CDR3 DNA reads as TGTGCCAGCAGCGGCGGGACTAGCGGGGATAGGAACACCGGGGAGCTGTTTTTT. It yields the protein CASSGGTSGDRNTGELFF. The chain links TRBV5-4 to TRBJ2-2, with TRBD2 identical over 13 bases. J lost 1 base, V lost 4 bases, and 7 bases had no gene match. The CDR3 has 18 amino acids. Germline V gene sequence: CDR1 SGHNT, CDR2 YYREEE (reference sequence).

The chain couples TRBV20-1 to TRBJ2-3; D is perhaps TRBD1 (5 bases). This CDR3 is 12 amino acids long. The V end was cut by 7 bases, the J end by 4 bases, with 12 bases between. Germline CDR1 reads DFQATT; CDR2 reads SNEGSKA (reference sequence). This CDR3 reads CSVAQGPDTQYF. In nucleotides, the CDR3 is TGCAGTGTAGCTCAGGGCCCAGATACGCAGTATTTT.

The chain has TRBV27 and TRBJ2-1; 8 nucleotides agree with TRBD1. The J segment lost 4 bases and the V segment lost 4 bases, leaving 9 bases of the junction unmatched. CDR3 length equals 16 residues. Germline V gene lookup returns CDR1 MNHEY and CDR2 SMNVEV (reference sequence). DNA for the CDR3: TGTGCCAGCAGTTACTCCCCGGGACAGGTTTACAATGAGCAGTTCTTC. This gives the protein CASSYSPGQVYNEQFF.

The chain carries TRBV5-6 and TRBJ2-1; D not resolved. This CDR3 spans 13 amino acids. CDR1 and CDR2 from the germline V gene are SGHDT and YYEEEE. Trimming removed 1 base from V and 6 bases from J, with 8 bases in between. The CDR3 sequence is CASSLRGSNEQFF. As DNA, the CDR3 is TGTGCCAGCAGCTTGAGAGGCTCCAATGAGCAGTTCTTC.

In its sample, this clonotype ranks as medium-sized. The chain couples TRBV19 to TRBJ2-3, with a weak D call TRBD1 (6 bases). Germline V gene data show CDR1 as LNHDA and CDR2 as SQIVND (reference sequence). The CDR3 consists of 14 residues. Trimming left V 6 bases short and J 1 base short, with 11 bases between. This CDR3 reads CASRQGLGTDTQYF. Here the CDR3 DNA reads TGTGCCAGTAGACAGGGTTTGGGCACAGATACGCAGTATTTT.

J is TRBJ2-7 and V is TRBV27; 7 nucleotides agree with TRBD2. The trim removed 1 base at V and 1 base at J, leaving 1 base unmatched. This CDR3 spans 14 amino acids. Germline V CDR1 and CDR2: MNHEY, SMNVEV (reference sequence). This CDR3 is CASSLWGGSYEQYF. CDR3 DNA: TGTGCCAGCAGTTTATGGGGGGGTTCCTACGAGCAGTACTTC.

In its sample, this clonotype is medium-sized. The CDR3 region is CASSYQGVGGVHEQFF. The CDR3 coding sequence is TGTGCCAGCAGTTACCAAGGCGTCGGTGGCGTCCATGAGCAGTTCTTC. The chain carries TRBV6-5 and TRBJ2-1, with D unclear. Trimming took 2 bases from V and 8 from J, leaving 19 bases between them. The CDR3 consists of 16 residues. Germline V gene sequence: CDR1 MNHEY, CDR2 SVGAGI.